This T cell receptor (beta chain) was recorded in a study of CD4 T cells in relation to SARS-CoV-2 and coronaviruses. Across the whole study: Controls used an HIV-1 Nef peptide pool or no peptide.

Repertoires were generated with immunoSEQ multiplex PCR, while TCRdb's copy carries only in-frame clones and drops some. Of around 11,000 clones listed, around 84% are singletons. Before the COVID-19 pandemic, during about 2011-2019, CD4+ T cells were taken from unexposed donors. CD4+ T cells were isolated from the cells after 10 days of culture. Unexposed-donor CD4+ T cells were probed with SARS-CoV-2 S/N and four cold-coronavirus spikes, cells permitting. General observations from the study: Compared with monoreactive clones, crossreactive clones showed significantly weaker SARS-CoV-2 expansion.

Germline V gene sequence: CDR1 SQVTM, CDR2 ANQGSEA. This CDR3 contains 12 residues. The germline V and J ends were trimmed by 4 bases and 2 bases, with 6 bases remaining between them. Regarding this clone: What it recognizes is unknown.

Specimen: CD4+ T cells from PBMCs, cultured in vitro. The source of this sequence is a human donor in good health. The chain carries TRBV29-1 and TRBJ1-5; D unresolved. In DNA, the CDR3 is TGCAGCGTTGGGGGAGGCAATCAGCCCCAGCATTTT. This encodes CSVGGGNQPQHF.